The source of this T cell receptor beta chain is a study of CD8 T cells in Susac syndrome. Trimming left V 5 bases short and J 9 bases short, with 16 bases between. Germline CDR1 is MNHNS and CDR2 is SASEGT. This CDR3 has 14 residues. In the multiple sclerosis control group, patients were treatment-naive and had stable or active relapsing-remitting disease. RNA, at about 0.5 to 1 ug, was reverse transcribed with random hexamers. The TCR beta CDR3 was amplified by immunoSEQ multiplex PCR across 54 Vbeta, 13 Jbeta. MiXCR, applied by TCRdb to the immunoSEQ multiplex PCR reads, yields one record per CDR3 protein. The profile shows approximately 300,000 distinct CDR3 sequences, roughly 85% of them singletons.

The sequencing input was CD8+ T cells from PBMCs. The V gene is TRBV6-1, the J gene TRBJ2-2; D perhaps matches TRBD1 (6 bases). This TCR derives from a human donor with multiple sclerosis. The CDR3 region is CASSTTPRGWELFF. The CDR3 DNA follows: TGTGCCAGCAGTACTACCCCCAGGGGCTGGGAGCTGTTTTTT.